This entry describes one TCR beta chain. The antigen is undetermined. Germline assignment: CDR1 LNHNV and CDR2 YYDKDF (reference sequence). This CDR3 has 16 amino acids. This sample was taken from a study of T cells expressing NK-cell markers. Study-level points and caveats: Clones of NKG2C+ T cells that had expanded were of unclear HCMV specificity.

Following a re-call of the 5' RACE reads, TCRdb has one entry per CDR3 protein and lacks DNA. The table for this sample gives about 30,000 distinct CDR3 sequences. The chain carries TRBV15 and TRBJ2-1; the TCRdb call, TRBD2, lacks DNA for checking. Sequencing input: blood T cells: a sorted CD56 or NKG2C T cell subset, CD4+ or CD8+ T cells, or bulk PBMC T cells (not recorded which). The clonotype originates from a woman between 18 and 70 years old in good health. This chain's CDR3 is CATSSPGRLAENEQFF.